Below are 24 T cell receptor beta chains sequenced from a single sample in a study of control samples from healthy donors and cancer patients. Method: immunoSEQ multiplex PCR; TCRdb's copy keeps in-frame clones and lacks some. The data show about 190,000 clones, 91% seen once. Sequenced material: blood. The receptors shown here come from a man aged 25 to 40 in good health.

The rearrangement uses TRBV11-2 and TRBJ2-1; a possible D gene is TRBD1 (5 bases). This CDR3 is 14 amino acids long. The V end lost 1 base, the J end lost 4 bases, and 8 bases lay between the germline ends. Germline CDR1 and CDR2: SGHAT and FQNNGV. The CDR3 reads CASSLVTVYNEQFF. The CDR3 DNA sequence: TGTGCCAGCAGCTTAGTGACAGTATACAATGAGCAGTTCTTC.

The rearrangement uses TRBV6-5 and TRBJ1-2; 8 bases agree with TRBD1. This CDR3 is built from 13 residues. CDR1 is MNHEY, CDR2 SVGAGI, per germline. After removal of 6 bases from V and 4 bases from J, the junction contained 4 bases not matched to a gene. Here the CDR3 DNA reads TGTGCCAGCAGAACAGGGGGGAGCTATGGCTACACCTTC. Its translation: CASRTGGSYGYTF.

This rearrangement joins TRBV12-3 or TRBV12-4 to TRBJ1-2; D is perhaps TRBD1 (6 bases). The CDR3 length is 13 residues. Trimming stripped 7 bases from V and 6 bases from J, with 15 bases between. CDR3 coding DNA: TGTGCCAGCAAGACCCGTCGACAGGATGGCTACACCTTC. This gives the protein CASKTRRQDGYTF.

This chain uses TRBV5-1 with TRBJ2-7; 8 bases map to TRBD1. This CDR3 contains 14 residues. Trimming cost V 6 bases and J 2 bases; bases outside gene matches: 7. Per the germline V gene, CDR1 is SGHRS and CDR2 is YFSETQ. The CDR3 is CASTWRTGTYEQYF. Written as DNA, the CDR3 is TGCGCCAGCACCTGGCGGACAGGGACCTACGAGCAGTACTTC.

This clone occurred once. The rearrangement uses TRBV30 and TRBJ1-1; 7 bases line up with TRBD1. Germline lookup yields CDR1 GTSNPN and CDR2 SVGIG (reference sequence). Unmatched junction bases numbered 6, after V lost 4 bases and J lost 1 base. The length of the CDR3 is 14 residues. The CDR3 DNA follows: TGTGCCTGGACCCCGGGACAGAAGAACACTGAAGCTTTCTTT. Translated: CAWTPGQKNTEAFF.

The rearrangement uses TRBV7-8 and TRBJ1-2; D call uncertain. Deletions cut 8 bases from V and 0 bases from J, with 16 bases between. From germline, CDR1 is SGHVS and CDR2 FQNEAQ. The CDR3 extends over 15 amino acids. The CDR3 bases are TGTGCCAGCGGAGCAGTGCTTGCGACTAACTATGGCTACACCTTC. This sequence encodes CASGAVLATNYGYTF.

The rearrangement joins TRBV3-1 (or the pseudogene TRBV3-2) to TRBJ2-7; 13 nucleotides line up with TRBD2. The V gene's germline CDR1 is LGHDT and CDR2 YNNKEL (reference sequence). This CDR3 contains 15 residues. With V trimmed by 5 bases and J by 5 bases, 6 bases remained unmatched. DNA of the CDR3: TGTGCCAGCAGCGTAGGACTAGCGGGGGTGGACGAGCAGTACTTC. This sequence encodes CASSVGLAGVDEQYF.

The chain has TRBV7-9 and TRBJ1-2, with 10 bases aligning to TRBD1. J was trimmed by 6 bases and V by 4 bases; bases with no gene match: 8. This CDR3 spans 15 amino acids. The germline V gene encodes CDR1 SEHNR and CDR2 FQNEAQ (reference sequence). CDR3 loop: CASSYTGTGVDGYTF. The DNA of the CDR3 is TGTGCCAGCAGCTATACCGGGACAGGGGTTGATGGCTACACCTTC. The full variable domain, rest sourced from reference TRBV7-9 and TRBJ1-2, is DTGVSQNPRHKITKRGQNVTFRCDPISEHNRLYWYRQTLGQGPEFLTYFQNEAQLEKSRLLSDRFSAERPKGSFSTLEIQRTEQGDSAMYLCASSYTGTGVDGYTFGSGTRLTVV.

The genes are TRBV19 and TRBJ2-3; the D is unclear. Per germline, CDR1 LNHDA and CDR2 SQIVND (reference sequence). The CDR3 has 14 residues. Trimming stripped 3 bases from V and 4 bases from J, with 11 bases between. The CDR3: CASSIISAPDTQYF. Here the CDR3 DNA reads TGTGCCAGTAGTATCATTTCCGCTCCAGATACGCAGTATTTT.

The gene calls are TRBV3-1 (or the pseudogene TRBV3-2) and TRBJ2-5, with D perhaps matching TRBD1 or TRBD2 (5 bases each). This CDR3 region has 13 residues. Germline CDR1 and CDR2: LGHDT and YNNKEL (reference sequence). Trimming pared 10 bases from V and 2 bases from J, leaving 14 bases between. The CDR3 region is CANAGTKQETQYF. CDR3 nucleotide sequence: TGTGCCAACGCCGGGACGAAACAAGAGACCCAGTACTTC.

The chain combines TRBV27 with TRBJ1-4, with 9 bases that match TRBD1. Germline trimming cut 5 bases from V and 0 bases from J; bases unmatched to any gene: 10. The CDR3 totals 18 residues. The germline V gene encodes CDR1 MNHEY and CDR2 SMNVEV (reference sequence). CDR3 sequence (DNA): TGTGCCAGCAGTACCCTCGGGACAGGGATACCAACTAATGAAAAACTGTTTTTT. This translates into CASSTLGTGIPTNEKLFF. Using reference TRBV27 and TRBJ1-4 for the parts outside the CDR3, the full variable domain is EAQVTQNPRYLITVTGKKLTVTCSQNMNHEYMSWYRQDPGLGLRQIYYSMNVEVTDKGDVPEGYKVSRKEKRNFPLILESPSPNQTSLYFCASSTLGTGIPTNEKLFFGSGTQLSVL.

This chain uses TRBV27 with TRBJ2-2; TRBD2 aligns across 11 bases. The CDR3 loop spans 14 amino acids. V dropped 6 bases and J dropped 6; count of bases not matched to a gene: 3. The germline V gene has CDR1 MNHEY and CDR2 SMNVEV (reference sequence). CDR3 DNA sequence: TGTGCCAGCAGACTAGCGGGGGTGGCCGGGGAGCTGTTTTTT. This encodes CASRLAGVAGELFF.

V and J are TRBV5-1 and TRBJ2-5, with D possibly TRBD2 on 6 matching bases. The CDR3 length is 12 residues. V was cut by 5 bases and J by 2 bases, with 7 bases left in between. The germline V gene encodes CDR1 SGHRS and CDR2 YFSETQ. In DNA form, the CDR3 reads TGCGCCAGCAGGCGGGGACAAGAGACCCAGTACTTC. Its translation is CASRRGQETQYF. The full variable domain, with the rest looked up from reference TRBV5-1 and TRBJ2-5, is KAGVTQTPRYLIKTRGQQVTLSCSPISGHRSVSWYQQTPGQGLQFLFEYFSETQRNKGNFPGRFSGRQFSNSRSEMNVSTLELGDSALYLCASRRGQETQYFGPGTRLLVL.

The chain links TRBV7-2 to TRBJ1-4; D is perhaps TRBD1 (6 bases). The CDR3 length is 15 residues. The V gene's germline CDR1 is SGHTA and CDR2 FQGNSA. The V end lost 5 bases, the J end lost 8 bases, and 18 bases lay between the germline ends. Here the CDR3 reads CASSPPGALGEKLFF. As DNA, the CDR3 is TGTGCCAGCAGCCCTCCAGGGGCGCTTGGAGAAAAACTGTTTTTT.

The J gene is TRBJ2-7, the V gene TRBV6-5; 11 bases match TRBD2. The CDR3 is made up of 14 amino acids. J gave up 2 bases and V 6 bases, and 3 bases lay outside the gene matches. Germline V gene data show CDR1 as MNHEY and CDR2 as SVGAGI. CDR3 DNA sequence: TGTGCCAGCAGCCGACTAGCGGGGACCTACGAGCAGTACTTC. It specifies CASSRLAGTYEQYF.

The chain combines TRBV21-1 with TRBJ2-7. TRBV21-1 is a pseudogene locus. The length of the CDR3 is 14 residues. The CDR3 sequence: CASSKVPDSYEQYF. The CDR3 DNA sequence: TGTGCCAGCAGCAAAGTACCGGATTCCTACGAGCAGTACTTC.

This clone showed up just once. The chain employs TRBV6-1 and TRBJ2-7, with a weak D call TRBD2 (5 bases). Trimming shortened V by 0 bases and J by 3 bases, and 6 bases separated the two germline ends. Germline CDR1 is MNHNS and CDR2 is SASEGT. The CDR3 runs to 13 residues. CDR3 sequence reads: CASSEAAGYEQYF. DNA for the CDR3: TGTGCCAGCAGTGAAGCGGCGGGCTACGAGCAGTACTTC.

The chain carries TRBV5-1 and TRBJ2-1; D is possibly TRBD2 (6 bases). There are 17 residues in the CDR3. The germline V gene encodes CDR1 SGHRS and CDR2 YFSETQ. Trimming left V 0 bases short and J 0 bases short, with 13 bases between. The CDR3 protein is CASSLGRRGSSYNEQFF. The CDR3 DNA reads TGCGCCAGCAGCTTGGGAAGGCGGGGAAGCTCCTACAATGAGCAGTTCTTC.

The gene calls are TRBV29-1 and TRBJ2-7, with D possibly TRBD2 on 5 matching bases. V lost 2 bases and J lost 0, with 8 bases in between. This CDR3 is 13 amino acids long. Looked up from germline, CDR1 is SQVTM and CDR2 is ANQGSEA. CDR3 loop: CSVEPEDSYEQYF. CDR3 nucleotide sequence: TGCAGCGTTGAACCGGAGGACTCCTACGAGCAGTACTTC.

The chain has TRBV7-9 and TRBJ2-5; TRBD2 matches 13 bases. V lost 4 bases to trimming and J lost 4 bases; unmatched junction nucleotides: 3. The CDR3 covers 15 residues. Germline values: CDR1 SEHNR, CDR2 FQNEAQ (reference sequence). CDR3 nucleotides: TGTGCCAGCAGCTCAACTAGCGGGGGGGCAGAGACCCAGTACTTC. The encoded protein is CASSSTSGGAETQYF.

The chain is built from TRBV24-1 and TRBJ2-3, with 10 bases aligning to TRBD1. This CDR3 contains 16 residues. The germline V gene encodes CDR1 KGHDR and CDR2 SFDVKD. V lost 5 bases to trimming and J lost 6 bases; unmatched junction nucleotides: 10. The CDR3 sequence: CATSGQTGGVGDTQYF. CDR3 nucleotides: TGTGCCACCAGTGGTCAGACAGGGGGCGTTGGGGATACGCAGTATTTT.

CDR3 bases: TGTGCCACCAGTGACCCTTCCCTAGCGGATAGCACAGATACGCAGTATTTT. Residues: CATSDPSLADSTDTQYF. V is TRBV24-1 and J is TRBJ2-3, with TRBD2 matching 7 bases. The germline gives CDR1 KGHDR, CDR2 SFDVKD. This CDR3 is 17 amino acids long. The J segment lost 0 bases and the V segment lost 4 bases, leaving 9 bases of the junction unmatched.

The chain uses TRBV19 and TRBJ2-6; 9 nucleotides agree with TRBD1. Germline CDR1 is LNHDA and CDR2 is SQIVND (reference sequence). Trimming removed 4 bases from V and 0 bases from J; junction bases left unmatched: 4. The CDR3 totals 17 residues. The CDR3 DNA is TGTGCCAGTAGTACTGGGACAGGGCTCTCTGGGGCCAACGTCCTGACTTTC. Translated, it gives CASSTGTGLSGANVLTF.

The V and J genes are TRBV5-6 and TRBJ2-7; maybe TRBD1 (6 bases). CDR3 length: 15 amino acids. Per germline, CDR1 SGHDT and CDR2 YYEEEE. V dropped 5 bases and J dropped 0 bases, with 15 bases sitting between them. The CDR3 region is CASRLTGLLSYEQYF. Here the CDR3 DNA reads TGTGCCAGCAGACTGACAGGACTCCTCTCCTACGAGCAGTACTTC.